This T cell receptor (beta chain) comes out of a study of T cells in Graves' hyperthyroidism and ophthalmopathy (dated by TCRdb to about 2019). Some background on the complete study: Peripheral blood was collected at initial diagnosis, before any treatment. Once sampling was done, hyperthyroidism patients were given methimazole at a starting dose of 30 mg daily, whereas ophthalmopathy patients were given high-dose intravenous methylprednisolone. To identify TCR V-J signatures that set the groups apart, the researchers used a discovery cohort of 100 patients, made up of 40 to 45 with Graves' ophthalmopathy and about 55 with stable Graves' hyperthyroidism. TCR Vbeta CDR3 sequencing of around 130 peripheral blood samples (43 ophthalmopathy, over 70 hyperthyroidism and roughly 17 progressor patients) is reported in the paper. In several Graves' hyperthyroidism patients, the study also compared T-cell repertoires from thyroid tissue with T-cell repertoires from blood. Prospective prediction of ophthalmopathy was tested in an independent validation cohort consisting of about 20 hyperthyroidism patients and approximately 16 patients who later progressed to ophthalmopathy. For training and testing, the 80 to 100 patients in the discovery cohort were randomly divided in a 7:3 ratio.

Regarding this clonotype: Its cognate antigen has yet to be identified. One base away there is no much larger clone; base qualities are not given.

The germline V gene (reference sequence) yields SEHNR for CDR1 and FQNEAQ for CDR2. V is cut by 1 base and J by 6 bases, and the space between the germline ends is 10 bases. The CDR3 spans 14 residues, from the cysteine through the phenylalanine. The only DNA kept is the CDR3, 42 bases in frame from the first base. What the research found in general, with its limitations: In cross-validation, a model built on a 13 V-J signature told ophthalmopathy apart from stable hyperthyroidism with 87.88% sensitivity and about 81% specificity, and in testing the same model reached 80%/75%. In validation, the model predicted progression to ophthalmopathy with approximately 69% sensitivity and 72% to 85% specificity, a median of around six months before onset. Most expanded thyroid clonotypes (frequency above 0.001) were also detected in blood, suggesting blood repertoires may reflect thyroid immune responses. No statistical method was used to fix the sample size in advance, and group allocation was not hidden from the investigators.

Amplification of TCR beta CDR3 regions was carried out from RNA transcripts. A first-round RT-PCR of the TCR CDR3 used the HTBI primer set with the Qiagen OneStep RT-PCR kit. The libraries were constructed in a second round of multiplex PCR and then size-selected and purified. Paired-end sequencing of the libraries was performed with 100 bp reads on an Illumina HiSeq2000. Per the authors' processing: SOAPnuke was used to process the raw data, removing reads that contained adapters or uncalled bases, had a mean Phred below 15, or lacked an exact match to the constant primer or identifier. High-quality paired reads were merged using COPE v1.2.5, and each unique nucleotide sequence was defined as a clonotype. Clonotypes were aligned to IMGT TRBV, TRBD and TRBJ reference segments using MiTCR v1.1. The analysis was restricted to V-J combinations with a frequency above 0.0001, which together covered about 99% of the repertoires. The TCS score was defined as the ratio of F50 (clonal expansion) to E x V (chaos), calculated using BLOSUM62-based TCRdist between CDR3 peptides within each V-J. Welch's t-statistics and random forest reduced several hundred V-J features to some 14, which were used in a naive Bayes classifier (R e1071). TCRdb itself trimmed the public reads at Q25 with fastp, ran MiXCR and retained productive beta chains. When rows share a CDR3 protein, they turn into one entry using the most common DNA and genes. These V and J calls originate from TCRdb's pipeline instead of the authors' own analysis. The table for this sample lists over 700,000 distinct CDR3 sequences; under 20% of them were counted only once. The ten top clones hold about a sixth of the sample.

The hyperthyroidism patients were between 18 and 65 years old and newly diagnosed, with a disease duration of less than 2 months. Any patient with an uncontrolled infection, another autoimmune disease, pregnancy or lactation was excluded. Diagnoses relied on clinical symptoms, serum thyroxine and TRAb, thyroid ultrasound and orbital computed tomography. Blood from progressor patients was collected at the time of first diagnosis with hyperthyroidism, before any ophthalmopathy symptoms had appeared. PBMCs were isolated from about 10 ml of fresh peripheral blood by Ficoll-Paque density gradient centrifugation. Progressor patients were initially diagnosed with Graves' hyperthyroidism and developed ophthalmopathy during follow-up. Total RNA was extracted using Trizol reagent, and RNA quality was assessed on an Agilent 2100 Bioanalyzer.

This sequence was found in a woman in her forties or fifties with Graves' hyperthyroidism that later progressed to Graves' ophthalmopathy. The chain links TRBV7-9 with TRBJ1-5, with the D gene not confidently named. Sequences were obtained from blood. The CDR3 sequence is CASSLGLGPQPQHF. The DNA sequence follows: TGTGCCAGCAGCTTAGGTCTGGGCCCTCAGCCCCAGCATTTT.